One sample yielded the 17 T cell receptor beta chains listed below, sequenced in a study of human T cells and chemical hapten exposure. Described time point: patch test 3, about 24 weeks after DPC sensitization. Treatment meaning: therapeutic diphenylcyclopropenone sensitization with weekly scalp DPC. TCRdb itself ran the RACE reads through MiXCR, one entry per CDR3 protein. This table has approximately 97,000 distinct CDR3 sequences, roughly 27% appearing once. The sequenced sample was whole blood, obtained in connection with sensitization to the hapten diphenylcyclopropenone (DPC). These receptors were obtained from a middle-aged man with alopecia areata. Some clones in this sample may be carry-over from other donors' samples.

The rearrangement joins TRBV20-1 to TRBJ2-3; 8 bases are a match to TRBD1. Germline trimming cut 2 bases from V and 1 base from J; bases unmatched to any gene: 17. This CDR3 spans 19 amino acids. Germline assignment: CDR1 DFQATT and CDR2 SNEGSKA (reference sequence). CDR3: CSARFTPGQAQSRTDTQYF. The CDR3 region has the DNA TGCAGTGCTAGATTCACCCCGGGACAGGCACAATCACGCACAGATACGCAGTATTTT.

V gene TRBV27 combines with J gene TRBJ2-1; D is unclear. Germline V gives CDR1 MNHEY, CDR2 SMNVEV (reference sequence). Trimming cost V 7 bases and J 3 bases, with 13 bases left between them. The CDR3 extends over 14 amino acids. The CDR3 DNA reads TGTGCCAGCAAGGAGAGGCCGAACTACAATGAGCAGTTCTTC. This codes for CASKERPNYNEQFF.

The chain links TRBV18 to TRBJ2-1, with D possibly matching TRBD1 (6 bases). This CDR3 comprises 14 residues. The V end lost 2 bases, the J end lost 9 bases, and 14 bases lay between the germline ends. The V gene's germline CDR1 is KGHSH and CDR2 LQKENI. The CDR3 nucleotides are TGTGCCAGCTCACCATCGAGACAGGACTTTGAGCAGTTCTTC. Translation gives CASSPSRQDFEQFF.

This clonotype was observed a handful of times. The V and J genes are TRBV6-2 or TRBV6-3 and TRBJ1-5; D may be TRBD1 (6 bases). CDR1 MNHEY and CDR2 SVGEGT come from the germline V gene. This CDR3 has 15 residues. V lost 4 bases, J lost 5 bases, and 15 bases lay in between. The CDR3 bases are TGTGCCAGCAGTTTGGGACATAGAGGATATCAGCCCCAGCATTTT. Encoded protein: CASSLGHRGYQPQHF.

This chain joins TRBV15 and TRBJ2-3, with D possibly matching TRBD2 (5 bases). The V end lost 6 bases, the J end lost 5 bases, and 21 bases lay between the germline ends. The germline CDR1 and CDR2 sequences are LNHNV and YYDKDF (reference sequence). This CDR3 has 16 residues. CDR3 protein: CATRDPRSGPQDTQYF. The CDR3 coding sequence is TGTGCCACCAGAGACCCCCGGAGCGGACCCCAAGATACGCAGTATTTT.

This clonotype was observed a few times. The rearrangement links TRBV20-1 to TRBJ2-1; unclear D gene. Germline CDR1 DFQATT, CDR2 SNEGSKA (reference sequence). The length of the CDR3 is 12 residues. Trimming took off 6 bases at V and 5 bases at J, with 11 bases between the two ends. The CDR3 DNA sequence: TGCAGTGCCCCCCCTTCCAACAATGAGCAGTTCTTC. Its translation: CSAPPSNNEQFF.

This clonotype has more than one count but fewer than ten. The chain joins TRBV5-1 to TRBJ2-7; a weak D match, TRBD1 (6 bases). V dropped 0 bases and J dropped 2 bases, with 12 bases sitting between them. The CDR3 contains 15 residues. From germline, CDR1 is SGHRS and CDR2 YFSETQ. The CDR3 protein is CASSLGSGQPYEQYF. The CDR3 nucleotides read TGCGCCAGCAGCTTGGGCTCGGGACAACCCTACGAGCAGTACTTC.

This chain connects TRBV29-1 to TRBJ2-7; no reliable D call. The CDR3 covers 12 residues. CDR1 is SQVTM, CDR2 ANQGSEA, per germline. The germline V and J ends were trimmed by 8 bases and 0 bases, with 11 bases remaining between them. CDR3 sequence reads: CSFTATSYEQYF. CDR3 DNA sequence: TGCAGCTTTACAGCGACCTCCTACGAGCAGTACTTC.

The table lists this clonotype with a few counts. The chain joins TRBV12-3 or TRBV12-4 to TRBJ1-5; 7 bases align to TRBD1. Germline trimming cut 0 bases from V and 8 bases from J; bases unmatched to any gene: 10. The CDR3 has 16 residues. CDR3 in DNA: TGTGCCAGCAGTTTAGCGCGGGACAGTGGCTTGGAGCCCCAGCATTTT. The encoded protein is CASSLARDSGLEPQHF.

This clonotype was seen a handful of times. The gene calls are TRBV20-1 and TRBJ2-7; 7 bases map to TRBD2. The CDR3 is 21 amino acids. Trimming at V came to 0 bases and at J to 2 bases, leaving 25 bases not matched to a gene. Germline V gene data show CDR1 as DFQATT and CDR2 as SNEGSKA (reference sequence). The CDR3 is CSARDRQPIARLAGDPYEQYF. The CDR3 region has the DNA TGCAGTGCTAGAGATCGGCAACCCATAGCTCGGTTAGCGGGTGACCCCTACGAGCAGTACTTC.

The chain joins TRBV20-1 to TRBJ1-1, with D possibly matching TRBD1 (6 bases). Between the trimmed V and J ends, which lost 3 bases and 8 bases, there was a span of 19 bases. CDR1 DFQATT and CDR2 SNEGSKA come from the germline V gene (reference sequence). This CDR3 has 14 residues. The CDR3 sequence is CSARDRLSAAEAFF. The DNA of the CDR3 is TGCAGTGCTAGGGACAGACTGTCGGCCGCCGAAGCTTTCTTT.

This clonotype was counted a few times. The CDR3 loop is CASSYRDSYNEQFF. The CDR3 region has the DNA TGTGCCAGCAGTTATCGGGACAGCTACAATGAGCAGTTCTTC. V usage is TRBV6-5 and J usage is TRBJ2-1, with 7 positions matching TRBD1. Germline CDR1 is MNHEY and CDR2 is SVGAGI. J lost 3 bases, V lost 3 bases, and 2 bases had no gene match. This CDR3 spans 14 amino acids.

This clonotype was observed a few times. The chain combines TRBV20-1 with TRBJ2-3; D assignment may be TRBD1 or TRBD2 (5 bases each). The CDR3 consists of 14 residues. Trimming shortened V by 4 bases and J by 4 bases, and 15 bases separated the two germline ends. CDR1 is DFQATT, CDR2 SNEGSKA, per germline (reference sequence). The CDR3 loop is CSAIGTNNADTQYF. The CDR3 DNA follows: TGCAGTGCTATCGGGACGAATAATGCAGATACGCAGTATTTT.

The rearrangement uses TRBV20-1 and TRBJ2-4, with 11 bases matching TRBD2. Germline assignment: CDR1 DFQATT and CDR2 SNEGSKA (reference sequence). The CDR3 is made up of 13 amino acids. The CDR3: CTVTSGNKNIQYF. The CDR3 bases are TGCACTGTGACTAGCGGGAACAAAAACATTCAGTACTTC.

This clonotype appeared a few times. The V gene is TRBV12-3 or TRBV12-4, the J gene TRBJ2-2; 9 nucleotides match TRBD1. The CDR3 sequence is 15 residues long. V shed 6 bases and J 5 bases; nucleotides not matched to a gene: 7. The CDR3 DNA follows: TGTGCCAGCAGCCCCGGGACAGGGTATACCGGGGAGCTGTTTTTT. It codes for CASSPGTGYTGELFF.

This chain connects TRBV11-2 to TRBJ2-6; no firm D call. The ends were cut back, 0 bases at V and 7 bases at J, with 7 bases in the middle. The CDR3 has 14 residues. The germline V gene has CDR1 SGHAT and CDR2 FQNNGV. CDR3 region: CASSLDRSANVLTF. The CDR3, as DNA: TGTGCCAGCAGCTTAGATCGTAGCGCCAACGTCCTGACTTTC. Full variable domain (missing parts from reference TRBV11-2 and TRBJ2-6): EAGVAQSPRYKIIEKRQSVAFWCNPISGHATLYWYQQILGQGPKLLIQFQNNGVVDDSQLPKDRFSAERLKGVDSTLKIQPAKLEDSAVYLCASSLDRSANVLTFGAGSRLTVL.

CDR3 region: CASSSDLAGDYNEQFF. The CDR3 DNA is TGTGCCAGCAGCTCCGATCTAGCGGGAGACTACAATGAGCAGTTCTTC. The gene calls are TRBV7-9 and TRBJ2-1; the match to TRBD2 covers 10 bases. CDR3 length: 16 amino acids. Germline values: CDR1 SEHNR, CDR2 FQNEAQ (reference sequence). V gave up 4 bases and J gave up 3 bases; unmatched junction bases: 6.